The T cell receptor (beta chain) described here comes from a study of regulatory T cells in long-lasting Graves disease. Across the whole study: Graves' cases, newly diagnosed, had used antithyroid drugs under 3 months.

This clonotype was recorded at least ten times. iRepertoire HTBI primers and Arm-PCR of CDR3 regions built TCR beta libraries. TCRdb re-called the multiplex PCR reads with MiXCR, one entry per CDR3 protein. Here the sample spans 200,000 to 250,000 distinct CDR3 sequences, roughly a fifth being singletons. As for time point: newly diagnosed GD, antithyroid drugs for less than 3 months. The TCR library was made from RNA extracted from PBMCs. V dropped 6 bases and J dropped 2 bases, with 14 bases sitting between them. The CDR3 loop spans 14 amino acids. Germline V CDR1 and CDR2: MDHEN, SYDVKM. These data also formed part of another study, on T cells in Graves' hyperthyroidism and ophthalmopathy. That paper states: The authors deemed Graves' hyperthyroidism stable absent ophthalmopathy progression within 18 months. Carried out on the TCR CDR3, a first-round RT-PCR used the HTBI primer set.

V usage is TRBV28 and J usage is TRBJ2-7; no firm D call. This sequence was found in a woman between 25 and 40 years old with Graves disease. This material consisted of peripheral blood mononuclear cells (PBMCs), taken at new diagnosis, from a patient treated with antithyroid drugs. The chain's CDR3 is CASRKWEPPYEQYF. The CDR3, as DNA: TGTGCCAGCAGAAAATGGGAACCCCCCTACGAGCAGTACTTC.